What follows are 6 T cell receptor beta chains derived from one specimen sequenced in a study of radiotherapy plus CTLA-4 blockade in lung cancer. Clones were sequenced by immunoSEQ multiplex PCR, and TCRdb holds only the in-frame ones, with some missing. Counted here are around 82,000 clones, approximately 80% occurring once; the ten biggest clones make up 0.79%. Material: peripheral blood, obtained from a patient treated with radiotherapy plus ipilimumab. The receptors come from a human donor with non-small cell lung cancer who had stable disease on radiotherapy plus ipilimumab.

The chain carries TRBV7-6 and TRBJ2-3; TRBD2 agrees at 10 bases. V trimming: 5 bases; J trimming: 2 bases; junction bases outside the gene matches: 7. CDR3 size: 16 residues. Germline CDR1 reads SGHVS; CDR2 reads FNYEAQ. CDR3: CASSGRGLANTDTQYF. CDR3 nucleotides: TGTGCCAGCAGCGGCCGGGGACTAGCGAACACAGATACGCAGTATTTT.

The chain carries TRBV28 and TRBJ1-6; 9 bases agree with TRBD1. The CDR3 has 17 amino acids. Trimming took 7 bases from V and 8 from J; bases not matched to a gene: 15. Germline CDR1 and CDR2: MDHEN and SYDVKM. The CDR3 sequence: CASTPPRRQGGDSPLHF. CDR3 bases: TGTGCCAGCACCCCCCCCCGTCGACAGGGGGGGGATTCACCCCTCCACTTT.

This clone was recorded once. The gene calls are TRBV27 and TRBJ2-5; tentative D call: TRBD1 (6 bases). The germline V gene encodes CDR1 MNHEY and CDR2 SMNVEV (reference sequence). Trimming removed 4 bases from V and 3 bases from J, with 12 bases in between. The CDR3 is 14 residues long. CDR3 nucleotides: TGTGCCAGCAGTTCCAACAGGGCTAAAGAGACCCAGTACTTC. Encoded protein: CASSSNRAKETQYF.

The rearrangement links TRBV15 to TRBJ2-3; 15 nucleotides align to TRBD2. Germline V lookup: CDR1 LNHNV, CDR2 YYDKDF (reference sequence). This CDR3 comprises 20 residues. Trimming removed 0 bases from V and 6 bases from J; junction bases left unmatched: 13. The CDR3 sequence is CATSRDFRTSGRAREDTQYF. CDR3 in DNA: TGTGCCACCAGCAGAGATTTCAGGACTAGCGGGAGGGCAAGGGAGGATACGCAGTATTTT.

The genes are TRBV28 and TRBJ2-2, with 9 bases fitting TRBD1. In germline, CDR1 is MDHEN, CDR2 SYDVKM. The CDR3 spans 16 residues. V gave up 2 bases and J gave up 7 bases; unmatched junction bases: 8. CDR3 DNA: TGTGCCAGCAGTTTACAACAGGGGGCGTATTTCGGGGAGCTGTTTTTT. Translating gives CASSLQQGAYFGELFF.

V and J are TRBV15 and TRBJ1-5; 7 bases map to TRBD1. After removal of 5 bases from V and 3 bases from J, the junction contained 7 bases not matched to a gene. The CDR3 extends over 15 amino acids. Germline CDR1 LNHNV, CDR2 YYDKDF (reference sequence). This CDR3 is CATSGEGAYNQPQHF. Written as DNA, the CDR3 is TGTGCCACCAGCGGCGAGGGGGCATACAATCAGCCCCAGCATTTT.